The rows below give T cell receptor beta chains drawn from one sample of a study of blood T cell repertoires in COVID-19. Measured with immunoSEQ multiplex PCR; TCRdb has only the in-frame clones, and not every one. The sample has 93,000 or so clones, about 90% seen once; the top ten hold roughly 3%. Material: peripheral blood. The source is a man aged 45-65 years in a cohort sampled during active COVID-19. CDR3s include the opening cysteine and the closing phenylalanine or tryptophan. The D gene is left open where the match is weak. The size entry is marked missing in some rows and otherwise reads once, few, many or a size class.

clone_size j_call v_call d_call cdr3_aa cdr3_nt
NA TRBJ2-4 TRBV6-5 TRBD2 CASCSFSSGGINIQYF TGTGCCAGCTGTTCTTTTTCGAGCGGGGGGATAAACATTCAGTACTTC
NA TRBJ2-7 TRBV5-6 NA CASSFSSGSEQYF TGTGCCAGCAGCTTCTCCTCCGGTTCCGAGCAGTACTTC
NA TRBJ1-5 TRBV6-1 NA CASSERAGGGGNQPQHF TGTGCCAGCAGTGAGAGGGCCGGAGGCGGTGGCAATCAGCCCCAGCATTTT
NA TRBJ2-2 TRBV7-9 TRBD2 CASRWTESSGGITGELFF TGTGCCAGCAGATGGACTGAGTCCAGCGGGGGGATCACCGGGGAGCTGTTTTTT
once TRBJ2-7 TRBV2 TRBD2 CASSSGGNPEQYF TGTGCCAGCAGTAGCGGGGGGAATCCCGAGCAGTACTTC
NA TRBJ1-5 TRBV3-1/TRBV3-2 NA CASSQGGFMAQHF TGTGCCAGCAGCCAAGGCGGTTTTATGGCCCAGCATTTT
NA TRBJ2-1 TRBV7-9 NA CASSLNLASRNEQFF TGTGCCAGCAGCTTAAATTTGGCTAGCCGTAATGAGCAGTTCTTC
once TRBJ1-1 TRBV6-6 NA CASSYGGDAKAEAFF TGTGCCAGCAGTTATGGGGGGGACGCTAAAGCTGAAGCTTTCTTT
NA TRBJ2-2 TRBV10-3 NA CAISPTSGGGSTGELFF TGTGCCATCAGTCCGACATCTGGGGGCGGTAGCACCGGGGAGCTGTTTTTT
NA TRBJ2-1 TRBV11-3 NA CASSITGGVNNEQFF TGTGCCAGCAGCATTACGGGTGGAGTTAACAATGAGCAGTTCTTC
NA TRBJ2-1 TRBV5-6 NA CASSLAQPFAGNEQFF TGTGCCAGCAGCTTGGCCCAGCCTTTCGCGGGGAATGAGCAGTTCTTC
NA TRBJ2-1 TRBV2 TRBD2 CASSENLLAGGLDNEQFF TGTGCCAGCAGTGAAAATCTACTAGCGGGGGGGCTGGACAATGAGCAGTTCTTC
NA TRBJ1-2 TRBV5-6 TRBD1 CASSLDRGRSGYTF TGTGCCAGCAGCTTGGACAGGGGGCGTAGTGGCTACACCTTC
NA TRBJ1-5 TRBV7-8 TRBD1 CASSLGTGYQPQHF TGTGCCAGCAGCTTGGGGACAGGGTACCAGCCCCAGCATTTT
NA TRBJ2-2 TRBV18 NA CASSPPSRANTGELFF TGTGCCAGCTCACCACCGTCCAGGGCGAACACCGGGGAGCTGTTTTTT
many TRBJ2-7 TRBV14 TRBD2 CASSQGSTSVSSYEQYF TGTGCCAGCAGCCAAGGCTCGACTAGCGTCAGCTCCTACGAGCAGTACTTC
once TRBJ1-2 TRBV6-2/TRBV6-3 NA CASSYRTLTGYGYTF TGTGCCAGCAGTTATAGGACCCTGACAGGATATGGCTACACCTTC
NA TRBJ2-2 TRBV9 NA CASSGGYTGELFF TGTGCCAGCAGCGGTGGCTACACCGGGGAGCTGTTTTTT
NA TRBJ1-2 TRBV11-2 NA CASSLEQGGGYTF TGTGCCAGCAGCTTGGAACAGGGTGGAGGCTACACCTTC
NA TRBJ2-1 TRBV5-1 NA CASRDVALINEQFF TGCGCCAGCAGGGATGTAGCGCTTATCAATGAGCAGTTCTTC
NA TRBJ2-3 TRBV7-9 NA CASSLGRGGTDTQYF TGTGCCAGCAGCTTAGGGCGGGGCGGCACAGATACGCAGTATTTT
NA TRBJ2-7 TRBV7-9 TRBD1 CASSPSGQGTDEQYF TGTGCCAGCAGCCCTTCGGGACAGGGCACCGACGAGCAGTACTTC
NA TRBJ1-3 TRBV5-6 NA CASSLRENTIYF TGTGCCAGCAGCTTGCGAGAAAACACCATATATTTT
NA TRBJ1-5 TRBV6-1 NA CASSDPASTGYSNQPQHF TGTGCCAGCAGTGATCCCGCTAGTACAGGATATAGCAATCAGCCCCAGCATTTT
NA TRBJ2-1 TRBV19 TRBD2 CASTLGLAGMDEQFF TGTGCCAGCACCCTAGGACTAGCGGGGATGGATGAGCAGTTCTTC
NA TRBJ1-2 TRBV5-1 TRBD1 CASSSTGGYGYTF TGCGCCAGCAGCTCGACAGGGGGCTATGGCTACACCTTC
NA TRBJ1-4 TRBV14 NA CASSQGEYSNEKLFF TGTGCCAGCAGCCAAGGGGAGTATTCTAATGAAAAACTGTTTTTT
NA TRBJ2-2 TRBV10-2 TRBD2 CASSGLAGGGGELFF TGCGCCAGCAGTGGACTAGCGGGGGGGGGCGGGGAGCTGTTTTTT
once TRBJ2-2 TRBV19 TRBD2 CASSILAGDKPGELFF TGTGCCAGTAGTATACTAGCGGGGGACAAGCCAGGGGAGCTGTTTTTT
NA TRBJ2-1 TRBV19 NA CASRLAQTYNEQFF TGTGCCAGTAGACTAGCCCAGACCTACAATGAGCAGTTCTTC
NA TRBJ1-2 TRBV9 NA CASSVDSNYGYTF TGTGCCAGCAGCGTAGATAGTAACTATGGCTACACCTTC
NA TRBJ2-5 TRBV28 TRBD2 CASSLLAGGETQYF TGTGCCAGCAGTTTATTAGCGGGGGGGGAGACCCAGTACTTC
NA TRBJ1-2 TRBV6-5 TRBD1 CASSTGTEKGYTF TGTGCCAGCAGCACCGGGACAGAGAAAGGCTACACCTTC
NA TRBJ1-2 TRBV29-1 NA CSVPARGRGYTF TGCAGCGTCCCCGCCAGGGGTAGAGGCTACACCTTC
NA TRBJ1-4 TRBV28 NA CASRRGGIEKLFF TGTGCCAGCCGGAGGGGGGGGATTGAAAAACTGTTTTTT
NA TRBJ2-1 TRBV2 NA CASSDWGGALNEQFF TGTGCCAGCAGTGATTGGGGGGGGGCCCTAAATGAGCAGTTCTTC
NA TRBJ1-6 TRBV7-2 TRBD1 CASSPRPLRGGNSPLHF TGTGCCAGCAGCCCCCGTCCCTTAAGAGGGGGCAATTCACCCCTCCACTTT
NA TRBJ2-5 TRBV4-2 NA CASSQGDTEVETQYF TGTGCCAGCAGCCAGGGGGACACGGAGGTAGAGACCCAGTACTTC
few TRBJ2-3 TRBV3-1/TRBV3-2 NA CASSPRLARTDTQYF TGTGCCAGCAGCCCTCGTTTAGCGCGCACAGATACGCAGTATTTT
NA TRBJ2-4 TRBV6-1 TRBD2 CASSEGTSGATFKNIQYF TGTGCCAGCAGTGAAGGGACTAGCGGGGCAACCTTCAAAAACATTCAGTACTTC
NA TRBJ1-5 TRBV18 NA CASSPPGGRNQPQHF TGTGCCAGCTCACCACCAGGCGGCCGCAATCAGCCCCAGCATTTT
NA TRBJ2-5 TRBV5-1 TRBD2 CASSSGTSGVRETQYF TGCGCCAGCAGCTCCGGGACTAGCGGGGTCCGGGAGACCCAGTACTTC
NA TRBJ1-2 TRBV6-5 NA CASSYSRDNGYTF TGTGCCAGCAGTTACTCCAGGGATAACGGCTACACCTTC
NA TRBJ1-4 TRBV18 NA CASSQLNEKLFF TGTGCCAGCTCACAACTAAATGAAAAACTGTTTTTT
NA TRBJ2-1 TRBV6-6 TRBD1 CASSRGQASINNEQFF TGTGCCAGCAGTCGAGGACAGGCTTCTATTAACAATGAGCAGTTCTTC
NA TRBJ2-7 TRBV7-2 NA CASSPEVLYEQYF TGTGCCAGCAGCCCAGAGGTCCTCTACGAGCAGTACTTC
NA TRBJ2-2 TRBV13 TRBD2 CASSHGGTNTGELFF TGTGCCAGCAGCCACGGGGGGACGAACACCGGGGAGCTGTTTTTT
NA TRBJ2-5 TRBV9 NA CASSVKQGETQYF TGTGCCAGCAGCGTAAAGCAGGGCGAGACCCAGTACTTC
NA TRBJ1-5 TRBV11-2 NA CASSLDRARPQHF TGTGCCAGCAGCTTAGACCGCGCTCGGCCCCAGCATTTT
NA TRBJ2-3 TRBV29-1 NA CSGGWTDTQYF TGCAGCGGAGGGTGGACAGATACGCAGTATTTT
NA TRBJ2-1 TRBV24-1 NA CATGAGIPYNEQFF TGTGCCACCGGGGCGGGGATACCCTACAATGAGCAGTTCTTC
NA TRBJ1-1 TRBV12-3/TRBV12-4 NA CASSQDTNTEAFF TGTGCCAGCAGCCAGGACACGAACACTGAAGCTTTCTTT
NA TRBJ2-3 TRBV5-4 NA CASSLNRPDTQYF TGTGCCAGCAGCTTGAACAGGCCAGATACGCAGTATTTT
NA TRBJ1-1 TRBV7-9 TRBD1 CASSYRGLDTEAFF TGTGCCAGCAGCTACAGGGGCCTCGACACTGAAGCTTTCTTT
NA TRBJ2-1 TRBV7-2 NA CASSLGGTNNEQFF TGTGCCAGCAGCCTCGGGGGTACAAACAATGAGCAGTTCTTC